The 20 T cell receptor beta chains below were found in one sample sequenced in a study of blood T cells in healthy people across ages. It was with a sample-barcoded 5' primer and a J-beta primer mix that a second PCR of roughly 6 to 12 cycles was run. TCRdb re-called the 5' RACE reads with MiXCR, one entry per CDR3 protein. This repertoire shows about 1.6 million distinct CDR3 sequences, roughly 32% found once; its top ten account for 11%. The material sequenced was blood. The receptors here all came from a woman between 25 and 40 years old in good health.

The V and J genes are TRBV4-1 and TRBJ2-7, with D possibly being TRBD2 (6 bases). The germline CDR1 and CDR2 sequences are MGHRA and YSYEKL. V was clipped by 7 bases and J by 3 bases, with 28 bases between them. This CDR3 is 18 amino acids long. The CDR3 loop is CASKPRWRDWVQLYEQYF. The CDR3 nucleotides are TGCGCCAGCAAGCCAAGATGGCGGGATTGGGTACAACTCTACGAGCAGTACTTC.

This clonotype was seen a handful of times. This chain connects TRBV5-1 to TRBJ1-3; no clear D gene. Per germline, CDR1 SGHRS and CDR2 YFSETQ. V was shortened by 5 bases and J by 3 bases, with 12 bases between the two germline ends. This CDR3 spans 14 amino acids. Here the CDR3 DNA reads TGCGCCAGCAGACCCGACAACGATGGAAACACCATATATTTT. Its translation: CASRPDNDGNTIYF.

This clonotype has a single count. The V call is TRBV6-6, the J call TRBJ2-5; TRBD2 aligns across 9 bases. From germline, CDR1 is MNHNY and CDR2 SVGAGI (reference sequence). V shed 1 base, J shed 7 bases, and the junction held 7 bases outside the gene matches. This CDR3 comprises 15 residues. The CDR3 region is CASSYLAGGPRTQYF. The CDR3 DNA reads TGTGCCAGCAGTTACTTGGCGGGAGGGCCCCGGACCCAGTACTTC.

This clonotype was seen more than once but under ten times. The chain recombines TRBV7-2 with TRBJ1-1, with 7 bases lining up with TRBD1. This CDR3 comprises 13 residues. V was clipped by 5 bases and J by 4 bases; unmatched bases: 4. Germline V gene lookup returns CDR1 SGHTA and CDR2 FQGNSA. CDR3 sequence reads: CASSMRDSTEAFF. In DNA form, the CDR3 reads TGTGCCAGCAGCATGAGGGACAGCACTGAAGCTTTCTTT.

This clonotype occurred a few times. The chain couples TRBV4-1 to TRBJ1-1; D not resolved. Between the trimmed V and J ends, which lost 2 bases and 11 bases, there was a span of 18 bases. CDR1 MGHRA and CDR2 YSYEKL come from the germline V gene. The length of the CDR3 is 14 residues. The chain's CDR3 is CASSQSQRGLDAFF. In nucleotides, the CDR3 is TGCGCCAGCAGCCAATCTCAGCGGGGATTGGACGCTTTCTTT.

The chain recombines TRBV27 with TRBJ2-5; TRBD2 matches 11 bases. The trim removed 1 base at V and 1 base at J, leaving 2 bases unmatched. Germline V lookup: CDR1 MNHEY, CDR2 SMNVEV (reference sequence). The CDR3 length is 16 residues. This CDR3 is CASSLFGLAGQETQYF. The CDR3 DNA reads as TGTGCCAGCAGTTTATTTGGACTAGCGGGCCAAGAGACCCAGTACTTC.

The chain joins TRBV20-1 to TRBJ2-3; D uncertain. V lost 6 bases, J lost 0 bases, and 13 bases lay in between. Germline V gene lookup returns CDR1 DFQATT and CDR2 SNEGSKA (reference sequence). The CDR3 is 14 amino acids. CDR3 sequence reads: CSAIDFRSTDTQYF. As DNA, the CDR3 is TGCAGTGCCATCGACTTCCGGAGCACAGATACGCAGTATTTT.

The gene calls are TRBV7-2 and TRBJ2-5; 7 bases fit TRBD2. CDR1 and CDR2 (germline): SGHTA, FQGNSA. V lost 4 bases to trimming and J lost 8 bases; unmatched junction nucleotides: 10. This CDR3 spans 14 amino acids. CDR3 coding DNA: TGTGCCAGCAGCTCGGGACTATGGGATCTCACCCAGTACTTC. Protein product: CASSSGLWDLTQYF.

Only a few counts were recorded for this clonotype. The rearrangement uses TRBV29-1 and TRBJ2-7; 10 bases map to TRBD2. There are 14 residues in the CDR3. V was clipped by 6 bases and J by 2 bases; unmatched bases: 7. Looked up from germline, CDR1 is SQVTM and CDR2 is ANQGSEA. The CDR3 nucleotides are TGCAGCGTCCAGCGGGAGGGAAAAACCTACGAGCAGTACTTC. The encoded protein is CSVQREGKTYEQYF.

This sequence joins TRBV4-2 and TRBJ2-5, with 11 nucleotides matching TRBD2. Per germline, CDR1 LGHNA and CDR2 YNFKEQ. CDR3 length: 18 residues. The trim removed 0 bases at V and 1 base at J, leaving 7 bases unmatched. The CDR3: CASSQELAGGLAQETQYF. The DNA for the CDR3 is TGTGCCAGCAGCCAAGAGCTAGCGGGGGGCCTAGCCCAAGAGACCCAGTACTTC.

In its sample, this clonotype was seen many times. The J gene is TRBJ1-4, the V gene TRBV12-3 or TRBV12-4; D gene ambiguous. The CDR3 consists of 13 residues. V dropped 4 bases and J dropped 8 bases, with 11 bases sitting between them. CDR3 DNA sequence: TGTGCCAGCAGTTCTCAGGTTGGAGAAAAACTGTTTTTT. Translation gives CASSSQVGEKLFF.

The gene calls are TRBV24-1 and TRBJ2-1, with a weak D call TRBD2 (6 bases). Germline values: CDR1 KGHDR, CDR2 SFDVKD. V gave up 4 bases and J gave up 7 bases, with 19 bases separating them. The CDR3 extends over 16 amino acids. This CDR3 reads CATSDLRAGLGNEQFF. The CDR3 region has the DNA TGTGCCACCAGTGACCTCCGGGCGGGACTGGGAAATGAGCAGTTCTTC.

The rearrangement uses TRBV4-1 and TRBJ1-2; unclear D gene. The CDR3 totals 15 residues. The V end lost 0 bases, the J end lost 2 bases, and 10 bases lay between the germline ends. Germline assignment: CDR1 MGHRA and CDR2 YSYEKL. The CDR3 loop reads CASSQEDGENYGYTF. The CDR3 region has the DNA TGCGCCAGCAGCCAAGAAGATGGGGAGAACTATGGCTACACCTTC.

This clonotype was picked up a small number of times. This chain uses TRBV6-2 or TRBV6-3 with TRBJ2-3, with a possible D match to TRBD2 (5 bases). In germline, CDR1 is MNHEY, CDR2 SVGEGT. This CDR3 is built from 11 residues. Deletions cut 7 bases from V and 6 bases from J, with 8 bases between. This chain's CDR3 is CASTSGDTQYF. CDR3 nucleotides: TGTGCCAGCACTTCGGGGGATACGCAGTATTTT.

The CDR3 DNA sequence: TGTGCCAGCAGTTTAGCGGGAGGGCAAGGCGAGCAGTACTTC. Protein sequence: CASSLAGGQGEQYF. The chain employs TRBV12-3 or TRBV12-4 and TRBJ2-7; 7 bases map to TRBD2. V lost 0 bases and J lost 6; bases outside the gene matches: 5. The CDR3 has 14 residues.

Points on this clonotype: A much bigger clone sits one base away, suggesting this may be a read error. The chain recombines TRBV27 with TRBJ2-7, with D unclear. This CDR3 comprises 13 residues. CDR1 is MNHEY and CDR2 is SMNVEV in the germline V gene (reference sequence). CDR3 coding DNA: TGTGCCAGCAATTTATCATTTGGTTACGAGCAGTACTTC. Translated: CASNLSFGYEQYF.

This clonotype has just a few counts. J is TRBJ2-7 and V is TRBV10-1, with D hard to call. Between the trimmed V and J ends, which lost 4 bases and 3 bases, there was a span of 13 bases. This CDR3 is 14 amino acids long. Germline V gene data show CDR1 as WNHNN and CDR2 as SYGVQD (reference sequence). The CDR3 spells CASSAGSSGYEQYF. Written as DNA, the CDR3 is TGCGCCAGCAGTGCTGGGTCCTCCGGCTACGAGCAGTACTTC.

This clonotype was seen only once. A read error may be the cause here, since a much bigger clone is one base away. The chain uses TRBV4-1 and TRBJ2-7; 7 nucleotides match TRBD2. From germline, CDR1 is MGHRA and CDR2 YSYEKL. The CDR3 spans 13 residues. The ends lost 8 bases at V and 7 bases at J; junction bases unmatched: 11. For the CDR3, the DNA is TGCGCCAGCGCTGGGGGGGTCCGGAGGGAGCAGTACTTC. This sequence encodes CASAGGVRREQYF.

This clonotype was recorded a few times. This chain uses TRBV7-2 with TRBJ1-2; D might be TRBD1 (5 bases). In germline, CDR1 is SGHTA, CDR2 FQGNSA. This CDR3 contains 14 residues. The V end was cut by 0 bases, the J end by 7 bases, with 12 bases between. The CDR3 DNA is TGTGCCAGCAGCTTAGCCTTTGGGGGTGGTGGCTACACCTTC. It is translated as CASSLAFGGGGYTF.

The chain is built from TRBV20-1 and TRBJ2-7; D gene unclear. The CDR3 contains 14 residues. The V and J ends lost 2 bases and 0 bases respectively, with 11 bases between them. The V gene's germline CDR1 is DFQATT and CDR2 SNEGSKA (reference sequence). The CDR3 DNA reads as TGCAGTGCTAGATTTGCGGCCAGCTCCTACGAGCAGTACTTC. It translates to CSARFAASSYEQYF.